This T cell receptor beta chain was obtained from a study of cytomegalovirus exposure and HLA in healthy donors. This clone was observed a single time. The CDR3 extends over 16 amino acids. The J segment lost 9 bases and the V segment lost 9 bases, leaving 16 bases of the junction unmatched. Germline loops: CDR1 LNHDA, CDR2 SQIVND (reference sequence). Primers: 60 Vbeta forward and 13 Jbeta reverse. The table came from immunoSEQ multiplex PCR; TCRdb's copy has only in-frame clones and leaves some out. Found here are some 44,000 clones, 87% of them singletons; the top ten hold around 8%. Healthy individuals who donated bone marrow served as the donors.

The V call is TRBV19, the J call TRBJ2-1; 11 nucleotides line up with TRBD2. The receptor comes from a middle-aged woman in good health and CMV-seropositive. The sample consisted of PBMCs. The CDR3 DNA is TGTGCCAGCCGATCTACAACTAGCGGGAGTTCGGTTGAGCAGTTCTTC. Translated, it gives CASRSTTSGSSVEQFF.